This T cell receptor (beta chain) was sequenced in a study of shared clonotypes between healthy human individuals. Positive CCR7 selection of CD45RO-negative cells yielded the naive CD8 cells, and terminally differentiated effector memory CD45RA+ cells were excluded. Genomic DNA per cell subset filled all wells of several immunoSEQ plates. Generated by immunoSEQ multiplex PCR, the TCRdb table keeps only in-frame clones and is missing some. Among roughly 810,000 clones listed, roughly 96% were seen once. As concerns this clone: Its specificity is not known.

General study points: The study drew on few donors, limiting represented genetic and exposure-history diversity. Roughly 4.6% of naive CD4 clonotypes were common to several donors. Among the subsets, naive ones generally showed larger estimated richness than memory ones.

This CDR3 contains 16 residues. The V gene lost 0 bases and the J gene lost 6 bases, with 16 bases spanning the gap. Germline V gene sequence: CDR1 WNHNN, CDR2 SYGVQD (reference sequence). The sequence came from a man younger than 40 in good health. The sequencing input was naive CD8+ T cells sorted from blood. The rearrangement joins TRBV10-1 to TRBJ2-3; D is unclear. The CDR3 here is CASSESRTALYDTQYF. The CDR3 DNA follows: TGCGCCAGCAGTGAGTCACGGACGGCGTTATATGATACGCAGTATTTT.